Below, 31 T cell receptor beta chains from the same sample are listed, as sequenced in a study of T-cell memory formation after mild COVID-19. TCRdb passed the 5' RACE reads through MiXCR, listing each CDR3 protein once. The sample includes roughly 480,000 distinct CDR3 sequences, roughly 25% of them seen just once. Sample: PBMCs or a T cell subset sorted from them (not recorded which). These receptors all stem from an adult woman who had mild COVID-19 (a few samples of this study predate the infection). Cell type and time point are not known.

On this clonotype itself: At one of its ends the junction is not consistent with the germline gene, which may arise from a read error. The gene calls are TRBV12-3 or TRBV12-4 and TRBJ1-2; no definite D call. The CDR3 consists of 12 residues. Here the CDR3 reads CDSSSRFGGYTF. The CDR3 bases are TGTGACAGCAGTTCCAGGTTCGGTGGCTACACCTTC.

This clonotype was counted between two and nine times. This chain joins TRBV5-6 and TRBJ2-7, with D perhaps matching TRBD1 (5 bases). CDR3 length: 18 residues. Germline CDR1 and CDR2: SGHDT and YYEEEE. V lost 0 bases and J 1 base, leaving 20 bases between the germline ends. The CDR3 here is CASSLEGRGSKGSYEQYF. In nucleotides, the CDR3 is TGTGCCAGCAGCTTGGAGGGTAGGGGTTCCAAAGGGTCCTACGAGCAGTACTTC.

CDR3 nucleotides: TGTGCCAGCAGCCAAGATACCCGGGGGCCCTCCTACGAGCAGTACTTC. The encoded protein is CASSQDTRGPSYEQYF. The rearrangement uses TRBV14 and TRBJ2-7; D is tentatively TRBD1 or TRBD2 (6 bases each). Germline CDR1 SGHDN, CDR2 FVKESK. The CDR3 is made up of 16 amino acids. Trimming stripped 0 bases from V and 0 bases from J, with 12 bases between.

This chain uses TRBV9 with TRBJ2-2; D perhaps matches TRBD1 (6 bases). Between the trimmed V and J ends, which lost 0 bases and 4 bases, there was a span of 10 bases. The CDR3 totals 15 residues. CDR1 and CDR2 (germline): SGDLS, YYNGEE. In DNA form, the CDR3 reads TGTGCCAGCAGCGTAGCGGCAGGGGCCACCGGGGAGCTGTTTTTT. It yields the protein CASSVAAGATGELFF.

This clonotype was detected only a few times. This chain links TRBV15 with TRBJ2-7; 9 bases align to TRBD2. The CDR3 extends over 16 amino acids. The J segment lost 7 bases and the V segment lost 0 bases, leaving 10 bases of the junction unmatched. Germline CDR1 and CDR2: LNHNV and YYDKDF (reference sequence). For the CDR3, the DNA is TGTGCCACCAGCAGAGATGGGCCTAGCGGGGCACAGGAGCAGTACTTC. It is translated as CATSRDGPSGAQEQYF.

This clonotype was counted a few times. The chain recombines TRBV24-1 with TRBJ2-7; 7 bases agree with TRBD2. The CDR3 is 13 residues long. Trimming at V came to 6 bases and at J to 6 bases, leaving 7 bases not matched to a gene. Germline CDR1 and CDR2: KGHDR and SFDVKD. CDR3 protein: CATSKGGSGEQYF. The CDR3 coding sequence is TGTGCCACCAGTAAGGGAGGGTCCGGCGAGCAGTACTTC.

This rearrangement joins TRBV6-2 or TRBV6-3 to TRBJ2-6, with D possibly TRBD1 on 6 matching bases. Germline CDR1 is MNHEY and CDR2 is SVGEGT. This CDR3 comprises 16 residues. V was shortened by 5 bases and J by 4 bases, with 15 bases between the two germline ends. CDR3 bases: TGTGCCAGCAGTCGGCCCACAGGGACCGGGGCCAACGTCCTGACTTTC. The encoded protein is CASSRPTGTGANVLTF.

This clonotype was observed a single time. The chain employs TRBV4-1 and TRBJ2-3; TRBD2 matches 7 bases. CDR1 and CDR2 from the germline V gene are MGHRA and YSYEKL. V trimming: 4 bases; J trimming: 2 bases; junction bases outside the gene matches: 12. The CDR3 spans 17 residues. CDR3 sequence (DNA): TGCGCCAGCAGCCCGAGGGCAGCGGGGAGCACCACAGATACGCAGTATTTT. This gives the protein CASSPRAAGSTTDTQYF.

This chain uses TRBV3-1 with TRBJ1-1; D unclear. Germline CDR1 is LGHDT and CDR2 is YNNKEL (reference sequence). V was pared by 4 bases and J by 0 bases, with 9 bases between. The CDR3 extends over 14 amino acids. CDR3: CASSPGTMNTEAFF. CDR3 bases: TGTGCCAGCAGCCCTGGTACGATGAACACTGAAGCTTTCTTT.

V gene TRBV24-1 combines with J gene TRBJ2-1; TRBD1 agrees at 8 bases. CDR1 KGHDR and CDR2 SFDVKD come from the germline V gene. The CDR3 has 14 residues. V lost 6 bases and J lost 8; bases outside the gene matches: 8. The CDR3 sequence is CATSYQGARHEQFF. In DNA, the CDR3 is TGTGCCACCAGTTACCAGGGGGCGCGGCATGAGCAGTTCTTC.

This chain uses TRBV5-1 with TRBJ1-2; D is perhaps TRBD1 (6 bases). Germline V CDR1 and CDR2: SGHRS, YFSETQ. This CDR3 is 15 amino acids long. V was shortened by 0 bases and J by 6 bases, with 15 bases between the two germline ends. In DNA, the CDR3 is TGCGCCAGCAGCTTGGCCGACGGGGGCGCACATGGCTACACCTTC. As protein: CASSLADGGAHGYTF.

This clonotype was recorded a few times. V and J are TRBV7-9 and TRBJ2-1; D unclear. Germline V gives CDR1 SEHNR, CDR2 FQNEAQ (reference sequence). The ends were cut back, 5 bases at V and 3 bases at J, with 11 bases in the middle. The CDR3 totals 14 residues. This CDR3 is CASSDGRLYNEQFF. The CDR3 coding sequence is TGTGCCAGCAGCGACGGACGCCTCTACAATGAGCAGTTCTTC. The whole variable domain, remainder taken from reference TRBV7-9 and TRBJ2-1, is DTGVSQNPRHKITKRGQNVTFRCDPISEHNRLYWYRQTLGQGPEFLTYFQNEAQLEKSRLLSDRFSAERPKGSFSTLEIQRTEQGDSAMYLCASSDGRLYNEQFFGPGTRLTVL.

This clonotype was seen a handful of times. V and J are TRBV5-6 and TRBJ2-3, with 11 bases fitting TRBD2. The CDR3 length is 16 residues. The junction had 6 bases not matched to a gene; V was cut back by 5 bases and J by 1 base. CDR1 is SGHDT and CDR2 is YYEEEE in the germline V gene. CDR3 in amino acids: CASRKLAGVGTDTQYF. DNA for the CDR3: TGTGCCAGCAGAAAACTAGCGGGAGTGGGCACAGATACGCAGTATTTT.

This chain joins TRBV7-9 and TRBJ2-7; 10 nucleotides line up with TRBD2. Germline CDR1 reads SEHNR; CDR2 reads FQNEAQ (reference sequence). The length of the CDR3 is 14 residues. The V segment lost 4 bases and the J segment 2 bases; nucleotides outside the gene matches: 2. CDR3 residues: CASSWTSGPYEQYF. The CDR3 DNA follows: TGTGCCAGCAGCTGGACTAGCGGTCCCTACGAGCAGTACTTC.

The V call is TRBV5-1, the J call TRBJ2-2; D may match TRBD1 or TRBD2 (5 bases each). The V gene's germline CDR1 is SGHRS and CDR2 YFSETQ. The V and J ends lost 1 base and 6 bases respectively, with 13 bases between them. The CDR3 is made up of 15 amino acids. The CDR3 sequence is CASSLPGAGAGELFF. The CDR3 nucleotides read TGCGCCAGCAGCTTGCCCGGGGCTGGCGCCGGGGAGCTGTTTTTT.

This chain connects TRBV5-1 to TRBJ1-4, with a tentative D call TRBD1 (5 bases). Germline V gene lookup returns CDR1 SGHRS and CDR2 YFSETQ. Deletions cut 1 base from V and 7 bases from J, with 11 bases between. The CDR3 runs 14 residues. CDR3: CASSLTAGSEKLFF. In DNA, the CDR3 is TGCGCCAGCAGCTTGACCGCAGGGAGTGAAAAACTGTTTTTT.

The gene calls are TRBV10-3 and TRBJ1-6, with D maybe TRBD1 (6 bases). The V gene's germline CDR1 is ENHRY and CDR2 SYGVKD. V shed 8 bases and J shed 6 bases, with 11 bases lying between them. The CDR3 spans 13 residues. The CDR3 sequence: CAIATGGNSPLHF. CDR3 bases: TGTGCCATCGCGACAGGAGGTAATTCACCCCTCCACTTT.

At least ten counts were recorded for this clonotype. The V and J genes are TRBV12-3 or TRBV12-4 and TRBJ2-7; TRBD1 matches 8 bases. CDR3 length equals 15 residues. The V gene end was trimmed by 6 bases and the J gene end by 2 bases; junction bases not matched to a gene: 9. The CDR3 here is CASSPTGDRPYEQYF. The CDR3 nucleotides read TGTGCCAGCAGCCCGACGGGGGACAGGCCCTACGAGCAGTACTTC.

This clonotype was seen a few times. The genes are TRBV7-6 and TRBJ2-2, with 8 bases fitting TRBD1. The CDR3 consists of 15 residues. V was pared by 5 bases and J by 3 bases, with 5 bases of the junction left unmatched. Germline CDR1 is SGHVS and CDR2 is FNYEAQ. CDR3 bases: TGTGCCAGCAGCCCGCTCAGGGGGCACACCGGGGAGCTGTTTTTT. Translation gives CASSPLRGHTGELFF. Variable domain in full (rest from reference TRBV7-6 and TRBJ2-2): GAGVSQSPRYKVTKRGQDVALRCDPISGHVSLYWYRQALGQGPEFLTYFNYEAQQDKSGLPNDRFSAERPEGSISTLTIQRTEQRDSAMYRCASSPLRGHTGELFFGEGSRLTVL.

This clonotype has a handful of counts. For the CDR3, the DNA is TGTGCCAGCAGCTCCCGGACAGGTTTGCAGGAGCAGTACTTC. It encodes CASSSRTGLQEQYF. The rearrangement uses TRBV7-8 and TRBJ2-7, with 7 bases lining up with TRBD1. Unmatched junction bases numbered 10, after V lost 4 bases and J lost 7 bases. The germline gives CDR1 SGHVS, CDR2 FQNEAQ. The length of the CDR3 is 14 residues. Based on the CDR3 plus reference TRBV7-8 and TRBJ2-7, the full variable domain is GAGVSQSPRYKVAKRGQDVALRCDPISGHVSLFWYQQALGQGPEFLTYFQNEAQLDKSGLPSDRFFAERPEGSVSTLKIQRTQQEDSAVYLCASSSRTGLQEQYFGPGTRLTVT.

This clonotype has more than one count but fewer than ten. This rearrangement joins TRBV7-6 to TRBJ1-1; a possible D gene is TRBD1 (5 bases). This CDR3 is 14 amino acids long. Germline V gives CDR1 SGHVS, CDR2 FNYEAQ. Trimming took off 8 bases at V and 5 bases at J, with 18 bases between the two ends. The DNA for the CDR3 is TGTGCCAGCGGGTCTTCAGGGTGGAATACTGAAGCTTTCTTT. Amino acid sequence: CASGSSGWNTEAFF.

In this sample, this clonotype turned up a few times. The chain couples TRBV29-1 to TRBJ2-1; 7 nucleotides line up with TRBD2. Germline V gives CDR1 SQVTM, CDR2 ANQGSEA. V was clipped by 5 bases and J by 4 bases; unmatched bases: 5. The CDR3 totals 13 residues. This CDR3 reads CSVQSGIYNEQFF. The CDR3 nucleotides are TGCAGCGTTCAGAGCGGGATTTACAATGAGCAGTTCTTC.

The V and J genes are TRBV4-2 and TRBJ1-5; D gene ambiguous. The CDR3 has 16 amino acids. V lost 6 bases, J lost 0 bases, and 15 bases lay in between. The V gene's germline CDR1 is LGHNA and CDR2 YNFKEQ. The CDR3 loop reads CASSRGAGNSNQPQHF. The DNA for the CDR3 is TGTGCCAGCAGTCGCGGTGCTGGGAATAGCAATCAGCCCCAGCATTTT.

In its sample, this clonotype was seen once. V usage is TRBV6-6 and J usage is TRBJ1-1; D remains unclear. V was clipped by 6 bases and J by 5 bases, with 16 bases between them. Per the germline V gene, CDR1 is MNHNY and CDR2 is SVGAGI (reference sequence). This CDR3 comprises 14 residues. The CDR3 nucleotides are TGTGCCAGCAGCTCCTCGTCGGGGAGAACTGAAGCTTTCTTT. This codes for CASSSSSGRTEAFF.

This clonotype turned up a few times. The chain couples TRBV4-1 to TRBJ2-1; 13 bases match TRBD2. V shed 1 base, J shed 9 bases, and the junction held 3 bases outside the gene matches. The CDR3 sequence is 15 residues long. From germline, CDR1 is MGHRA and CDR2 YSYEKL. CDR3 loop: CASSQAGLAGPEQFF. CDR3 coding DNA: TGCGCCAGCAGCCAAGCGGGACTAGCGGGGCCTGAGCAGTTCTTC.

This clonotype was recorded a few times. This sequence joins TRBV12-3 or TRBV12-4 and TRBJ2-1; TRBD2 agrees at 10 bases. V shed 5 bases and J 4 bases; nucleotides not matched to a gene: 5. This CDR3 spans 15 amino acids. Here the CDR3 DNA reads TGTGCCAGCAGTGCCTCTAGCGGGGGTTACAATGAGCAGTTCTTC. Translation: CASSASSGGYNEQFF.

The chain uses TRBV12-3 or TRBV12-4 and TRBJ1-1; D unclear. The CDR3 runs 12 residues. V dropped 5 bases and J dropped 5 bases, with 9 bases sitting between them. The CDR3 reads CASSRGFTEAFF. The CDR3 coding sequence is TGTGCCAGCAGTAGAGGGTTTACTGAAGCTTTCTTT.

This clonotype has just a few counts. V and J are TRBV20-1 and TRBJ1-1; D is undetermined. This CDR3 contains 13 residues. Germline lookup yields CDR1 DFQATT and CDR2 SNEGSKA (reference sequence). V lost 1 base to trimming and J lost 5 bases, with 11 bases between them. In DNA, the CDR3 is TGCAGTGCTAGAGTCTATCGGGGAACTGAAGCTTTCTTT. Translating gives CSARVYRGTEAFF.

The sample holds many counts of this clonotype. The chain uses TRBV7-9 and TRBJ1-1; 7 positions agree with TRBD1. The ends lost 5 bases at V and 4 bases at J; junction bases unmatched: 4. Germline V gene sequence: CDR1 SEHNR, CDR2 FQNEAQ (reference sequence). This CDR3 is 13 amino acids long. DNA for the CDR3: TGTGCCAGCAGCATAAACAGGGGCACTGAAGCTTTCTTT. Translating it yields CASSINRGTEAFF.

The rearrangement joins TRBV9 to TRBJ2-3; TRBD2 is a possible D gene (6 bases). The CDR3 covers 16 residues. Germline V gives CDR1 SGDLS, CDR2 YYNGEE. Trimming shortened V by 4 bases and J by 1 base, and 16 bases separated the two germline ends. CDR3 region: CASSLSGRGGTDTQYF. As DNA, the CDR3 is TGTGCCAGCAGCCTGAGTGGGCGGGGAGGCACAGATACGCAGTATTTT.

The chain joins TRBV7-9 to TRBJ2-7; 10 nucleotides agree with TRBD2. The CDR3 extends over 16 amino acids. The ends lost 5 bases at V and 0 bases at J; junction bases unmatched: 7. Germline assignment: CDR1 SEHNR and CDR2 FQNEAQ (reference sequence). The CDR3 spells CASSTSWTSGSYEQYF. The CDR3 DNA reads TGTGCCAGCAGCACATCCTGGACTAGCGGCTCCTACGAGCAGTACTTC.